This TCR beta chain was profiled in a study of cytomegalovirus exposure and HLA in healthy donors (dated by TCRdb to about 2017). Regarding the research as a whole: An earlier analysis of several hundred of the donors reported around 280 Gb of sequence data and 100 million to 120 million unique TCR beta sequences obtained from around 190 million T cells. The study aimed to test whether cataloging public T cell receptors could reveal signatures of past pathogen exposure. Along with the roughly 700-subject first cohort, a separate validation cohort of approximately 110 different subjects was used. All discovery cohort repertoires had been generated using a single sequencing platform. Because of strong linkage in the cohort, a few DR-DQ haplotypes were treated as single units for association and clustering. To predict cytomegalovirus infection status, the study combined high-throughput TCR immunosequencing, statistical association of individual TCRs with disease status, and machine learning. The T cell repertoires of some 700 subjects were profiled by immunosequencing and related to cytomegalovirus serostatus. The genetic ancestry cluster associated with self-reported Caucasian donors included 65% to 90% of the roughly 360 genotyped donors. In the later analysis, no new phenotypic data were used to find candidate immune exposures; instead, reliance was placed on TCR beta sequences and their occurrence across donors. Across 300 to 400 genotyped donors of the cohort, an average of about 220,000 unique TCR beta nucleotide sequences per donor were sequenced, and 15% to 20% of those sequences were non-productive. An early release that covered fewer than 750 HLA-typed donors contained approximately 300 gigabases of sequencing data and tens of millions of unique TCR sequences. Donor age, sex, ethnicity and CMV serostatus were compiled together with the repertoire data. The number of typed donors differed by locus: 629-630 for A, B, C, DRB1 and DQB1; some 540 for DQA1; some 610 for DPA1; and around 450 for DPB1. To decide whether each TCR beta V gene segment behaved as functional or pseudogenic, an earlier analysis of fewer than 750 of the donors relied on high-throughput TCR beta sequencing. In a later analysis, previously published TCR beta repertoires from hundreds of donors were re-analyzed and high-resolution HLA genotyping was added so that TCR occurrence patterns could be studied. HLA typing included class I and class II loci at four-digit resolution. A later genetic analysis took genome-wide SNP genotypes for about 55% of the 666 donors and used that subset as a discovery cohort.

Only a few counts were recorded for this clone. Its target antigen remains unknown. Qualities for individual bases were not recorded, and no much larger clone is one base off. Library generation was performed with the immunoSEQ multiplex PCR assay. A mixture of 60 forward primers for TCR Vbeta segments and 13 reverse primers for TCR Jbeta segments was used in the multiplex PCR. The CDR3 region of rearranged TCR beta genes was amplified from genomic DNA by a multiplex PCR assay. The Illumina HiSeq System was used to sequence the amplified TCR beta libraries as 87-base-pair reads. Processing in the source paper ran as follows. A later analysis tallied 75 million to 85 million unique TCR beta chains across the 700 or so repertoires, and around 12 million of those chains were shared by two or more donors. Raw reads were error-corrected and collapsed into unique sequences with a nearest-neighbor algorithm that merged closely related sequences to remove PCR and sequencing errors. To assign V, D and J gene segments, CDR3 sequences were aligned to IMGT reference sequences. For a sequence to be retained, at least a six-nucleotide match to both a V gene segment and a J gene segment was required. A rearrangement was called productive if the CDR3 had no stop codons and remained in frame with V and J, and every other rearrangement was called non-productive. CDR3 was defined by IMGT convention, running from the second conserved V-encoded cysteine to the conserved J-encoded phenylalanine. In an earlier analysis of just under 600 of the donors, sequences lacking an unambiguous match to a single V gene segment were excluded. An earlier analysis of a few hundred of the donors called V segments functional above 56.7% productive rearrangements and segregating when the between-donor standard deviation exceeded 5%. A statistical classification framework was built for diagnosing cytomegalovirus status from the catalog of TCR beta chain sequences. A later analysis assigned V and J genes by comparing TCR nucleotide sequences with IMGT/GENE-DB human TR gene sequences. The TCRdist pipeline was used in a later analysis to assign CDR3 sequences and most-parsimonious VDJ recombination scenarios. In a later analysis, every TCR beta chain was defined by the combination of its CDR3 amino acid sequence and its V-gene family, and reads without a unique V-gene family were dropped. In a later analysis, around 600 highly shared, low-generation-probability nucleotide sequences were removed to address suspected cross-contamination and a sequencing artifact. A later analysis calculated a clonal expansion index for each public chain from normalized within-repertoire ranks of inferred template counts. A later analysis computed generation probabilities with a VDJ recombination model fitted to out-of-frame rearrangements, and checked the results against IGoR. In a later analysis, hypergeometric tests were used to score TCR-TCR, TCR-HLA and TCR-CMV co-occurrence, with a repertoire-size bias correction applied to TCR pairs. A later analysis estimated false discovery rates by permuting HLA or CMV assignments 20 times. A later analysis grouped co-occurring TCRs with DBSCAN, adding TCRdist sequence similarity when clustering within HLA-allele-positive subsets. For co-occurrence clustering, repertoires with fewer than 30,000 or more than 120,000 public chains were excluded, along with 5 or 6 repertoires with anomalous nucleotide sharing. TCRdb limited this immuneACCESS table to in-frame rearrangements with V and J called. A share of clones is missing; checked studies link under half to unresolved V genes, and the rest is unexplained. For V, J and clone size, that table is used; D and trimming come from the DNA. The sample table contains tens of thousands of clones; only one count was recorded for 65% of them. 20% to 25% of the sample is taken by the ten largest.

The cohort consisted of fewer than 700 healthy bone marrow donors. At the time of sampling, all cohort members were nominally healthy, though unrecorded immune exposures were likely present. The donor was CMV seropositive and was included in the group of 250 to 300 seropositive cohort members. A peripheral blood sample was collected from each donor, and TCR beta sequencing was performed on peripheral blood mononuclear cells. The Qiagen DNeasy Blood Extraction Kit was used to extract genomic DNA from the blood cell samples. Including cysteine and phenylalanine, the CDR3 has 13 amino acids. Solely the CDR3 DNA is kept, with 39 bases framed from the first base. Based on the germline V gene, the CDR1 and CDR2 sequences are MDHEN and SYDVKM. Germline trimming: 6 bases from V, 5 bases from J; junction bases outside gene matches: 6. General conclusions and limits of the study: Several of the top co-occurrence clusters appeared to be linked to parvovirus B19, influenza, CMV and Epstein-Barr virus, according to a later analysis. The only immune exposure information available for the cohort was CMV serostatus. According to a later genetic analysis, donors in an Asian-associated ancestry cluster had fewer N-insertions in productive TCRs than the approximately 650-donor mean. Because counts were too low, some 17 rarely observed V segments, including chromosome 9 orphons, were left out of the earlier analysis of roughly 600 of the donors. Sequencing depth was assumed to be roughly uniform across donors in the presence/absence analyses, though that assumption may not hold. In this cohort, only TCR beta chains were sequenced, and detectable features were limited by the absence of alpha or paired-chain data. While some public TCRs were present in many individuals, most TCR sequences turned up only very rarely across donors. An association between a missense DCLRE1C variant and V-gene and J-gene trimming of TCR beta chains was found in a later genetic analysis and replicated in an independent cohort. In an earlier analysis of approximately 590 of the donors, most TCR beta V segments were observed in productive rearrangements about 87% or about 30% of the time, broadly matching IMGT annotations. A few of the identified cytomegalovirus-associated TCR beta chains were confirmed in vitro to be specific for cytomegalovirus antigens. In a later analysis, 16,951 TCR beta sequences were associated with specific HLA alleles at a false discovery rate of 0.05. Some IMGT-functional V segments, including TRBV6-2 and TRBV6-3, could not be distinguished by the 87-base-pair reads and were therefore excluded. Because HLA typing was unavailable for some donors at each locus, only the typed subset was used in association tests. In a later analysis, HLA-associated TCR beta chains were found to be more clonally expanded and to have lower generation probabilities than equally common non-associated chains. A group of highly shared sequence variants was considered likely to be a technical artifact of the sequencing pipeline. A total of about 150 TCR beta chains were listed by the study as associated with cytomegalovirus. In a later analysis, most CMV-associated TCR beta chains were found to appear HLA-restricted, with HLA associations seemingly driven largely by CMV exposure. A further reported finding was that TCR beta sequences accurately predicted the HLA-A and HLA-B alleles for most subjects in the first cohort. Correlated functional status among segregating V segments might be attributable to linkage disequilibrium, but an unknown experimental factor could not be ruled out. Strong co-occurrence of HLA alleles, especially DR and DQ, made assigning TCR associations to individual alleles difficult. In a later analysis, the rate of TCR association differed among HLA loci, with DRB1 alleles having the most associated TCRs and HLA-C alleles having the fewest. According to the authors, the approach could potentially be generalized to other disease states and immunological phenotypes. The classifier was reported to diagnose cytomegalovirus status with high specificity and sensitivity in both the original cohort and the validation cohort.

Sequencing was performed on PBMCs. This receptor was obtained from a woman between 50 and 59 years old in good health and CMV-seropositive. The receptor chain draws on TRBV28 and TRBJ1-2; 7 bases in the junction line up with TRBD1. The DNA sequence is given as TGTGCCAGCAGCTTGGGGACAGAGTATGGCTACACCTTC. Translated, it reads CASSLGTEYGYTF.